Following are 4 T cell receptor beta chains from one sample sequenced in a study of blood T cells in healthy people across ages. The second PCR ran about 6 to 11 cycles with a sample-barcoded 5' primer and J-beta primers. TCRdb redid the calling of the 5' RACE reads with MiXCR, one entry per CDR3 protein. Among around 1,700,000 distinct CDR3 sequences listed, 28% were seen once. Sequences were obtained from blood. These receptors all stem from a woman aged 30 to 39 in good health.

The chain combines TRBV5-6 with TRBJ2-1; 7 bases map to TRBD2. The last part of the DNA fits TRBJ2-7 better; the J call may be wrong. Germline CDR1 SGHDT, CDR2 YYEEEE. This CDR3 has 15 amino acids. CDR3 coding DNA: TGTGCCAGCAGCTTGGTATCGGGAGGCTACAATGAGCAGTACTTC. This gives the protein CASSLVSGGYNEQYF.

The V gene is TRBV11-2, the J gene TRBJ1-6; 10 bases align to TRBD1. Germline-derived CDR1 and CDR2 are SGHAT and FQNNGV. After removal of 5 bases from V and 0 bases from J, the junction contained 7 bases not matched to a gene. The CDR3 is 18 amino acids. The CDR3: CASSRRDRGFSYNSPLHF. CDR3 DNA sequence: TGTGCCAGCAGCCGCCGGGACAGGGGTTTCTCCTATAATTCACCCCTCCACTTT.

The sample holds many counts of this clonotype. The chain recombines TRBV24-1 with TRBJ2-7; TRBD2 might be the D (6 bases). The germline gives CDR1 KGHDR, CDR2 SFDVKD. The ends were cut back, 6 bases at V and 2 bases at J, with 19 bases in the middle. The length of the CDR3 is 16 residues. The chain's CDR3 is CATSPPGPGEAYEQYF. The CDR3 DNA follows: TGTGCCACCAGTCCCCCGGGTCCTGGGGAGGCCTACGAGCAGTACTTC.

This chain uses TRBV11-2 with TRBJ2-1; TRBD2 aligns across 14 bases. Per germline, CDR1 SGHAT and CDR2 FQNNGV. The CDR3 has 17 residues. V lost 5 bases, J lost 10 bases, and 13 bases stayed unmatched. The CDR3 coding sequence is TGTGCCAGCAGCACTCGATCGACTAGCGGGGGGGCCTGGGAGCAGTTCTTC. It codes for CASSTRSTSGGAWEQFF.